These 15 T cell receptor beta chains were sequenced from one sample in a study of spatial heterogeneity in lung cancer. TCRdb reanalysed the 5' RACE reads using MiXCR and keeps one entry per CDR3 protein. Of about 100,000 distinct CDR3 sequences in the sample, 3.5% to 5% are singletons; the top ten hold approximately 21%. Their recognized antigens are unknown. Described time point: sample taken at primary tumor resection. Whole-study results and caveats: Counts that tracked tumor mutation counts were those of expanded intratumoral alpha and beta TCRs.

Here the sequenced sample was lung tumor tissue, taken at surgery. Receptor source: a male donor with early-stage non-small cell lung cancer.

This clonotype showed up many times. A read error may produce the germline difference seen at one junction end. This sequence joins TRBV7-7 and TRBJ2-1; D is unresolved. The CDR3 covers 13 residues. Germline loops: CDR1 SSHAT, CDR2 FNYEAQ (reference sequence). CDR3 sequence (DNA): TGTGCTAGCAGCTTAGTGGCCTGGGCGGAGCAGTTCTTC. It codes for CASSLVAWAEQFF.

This clonotype was seen repeatedly, ten times or more. J is TRBJ2-1 and V is TRBV14, with D unresolved. Germline V gene lookup returns CDR1 SGHDN and CDR2 FVKESK. The CDR3 is made up of 11 amino acids. Trimming left V 1 base short and J 9 bases short, with 4 bases between. The CDR3 DNA is TGTGCCAGCAGCCAAGCCAGTGAGCAGTTCTTC. Protein sequence: CASSQASEQFF.

CDR3: CASSLWDPGETQYF. The CDR3, as DNA: TGTGCCAGCAGTTTATGGGACCCGGGGGAGACCCAGTACTTC. This chain links TRBV28 with TRBJ2-5, with a tentative D call TRBD2 (5 bases). V was shortened by 0 bases and J by 5 bases, with 10 bases between the two germline ends. The CDR3 spans 14 residues. Germline loops: CDR1 MDHEN, CDR2 SYDVKM.

In its sample, this clonotype was seen many times. The chain couples TRBV2 to TRBJ1-5; D may be TRBD1 (6 bases). The length of the CDR3 is 14 residues. V was cut by 7 bases and J by 6 bases, with 16 bases left in between. Germline V gene lookup returns CDR1 SNHLY and CDR2 FYNNEI. CDR3 in DNA: TGTGCCAGCACGGGGGCCGAGGCGGGTCAGCCCCAGCATTTT. It codes for CASTGAEAGQPQHF.

Many counts were recorded for this clonotype. The chain combines TRBV7-9 with TRBJ2-2; D unclear. V lost 10 bases and J 5 bases, leaving 17 bases between the germline ends. The CDR3 is made up of 14 amino acids. CDR1 is SEHNR and CDR2 is FQNEAQ in the germline V gene (reference sequence). CDR3 sequence (DNA): TGTGCCAACCAAAAAGGAACGCAGACCGGGGAGCTGTTTTTT. Residues: CANQKGTQTGELFF.

This clonotype has a count of ten or more. The chain joins TRBV7-9 to TRBJ1-6, with TRBD1 matching 9 bases. The length of the CDR3 is 15 residues. Germline CDR1 and CDR2: SEHNR and FQNEAQ (reference sequence). Unmatched junction bases numbered 0, after V lost 1 base and J lost 5 bases. The CDR3 sequence is CASSLGDRDNSPLHF. The CDR3 nucleotides read TGTGCCAGCAGCTTAGGGGACAGGGATAATTCACCCCTCCACTTT. The full variable domain, with the rest looked up from reference TRBV7-9 and TRBJ1-6, is DTGVSQNPRHKITKRGQNVTFRCDPISEHNRLYWYRQTLGQGPEFLTYFQNEAQLEKSRLLSDRFSAERPKGSFSTLEIQRTEQGDSAMYLCASSLGDRDNSPLHFGNGTRLTVT.

This clonotype showed up many times. This chain uses TRBV6-6 with TRBJ2-1; tentative D call: TRBD2 (6 bases). CDR1 MNHNY and CDR2 SVGAGI come from the germline V gene (reference sequence). V dropped 7 bases and J dropped 13 bases, with 20 bases sitting between them. The CDR3 totals 13 residues. DNA of the CDR3: TGTGCCAGCAATGAAGGGGACTCCCGTACCCAGTTCTTC. Protein sequence: CASNEGDSRTQFF.

This clonotype was observed at least ten times. The V and J genes are TRBV4-2 and TRBJ2-1, with 9 bases matching TRBD2. CDR1 is LGHNA, CDR2 YNFKEQ, per germline. This CDR3 contains 15 residues. Losses at the gene ends were 6 bases for V and 4 bases for J; bases not matched to a gene: 7. DNA for the CDR3: TGTGCCAGCAGGATAGCGGGAGAAAATTACAATGAGCAGTTCTTC. It translates to CASRIAGENYNEQFF.

This clonotype was observed a few times. The gene calls are TRBV5-5 and TRBJ1-2; TRBD1 is a possible D gene (5 bases). In germline, CDR1 is SGHKS, CDR2 YYEKEE (reference sequence). Deletions cut 4 bases from V and 6 bases from J, with 19 bases between. The CDR3 consists of 15 residues. The chain's CDR3 is CASSLAPGGLDGYTF. DNA of the CDR3: TGTGCCAGCAGCCTAGCCCCTGGGGGACTGGATGGCTACACCTTC.

This clonotype was counted ten times or more. The V call is TRBV5-5, the J call TRBJ2-6; a possible D gene is TRBD2 (5 bases). The V gene's germline CDR1 is SGHKS and CDR2 YYEKEE (reference sequence). The CDR3 spans 18 residues. Between the trimmed V and J ends, which lost 4 bases and 0 bases, there was a span of 17 bases. CDR3 region: CASSPRLDFGSGANVLTF. The CDR3 bases are TGTGCCAGCAGCCCACGGCTGGACTTCGGCTCTGGGGCCAACGTCCTGACTTTC.

This clonotype was detected many times. The genes are TRBV7-9 and TRBJ2-7; 9 nucleotides agree with TRBD2. V lost 4 bases to trimming and J lost 9 bases; unmatched junction nucleotides: 16. The CDR3 runs 16 residues. The germline gives CDR1 SEHNR, CDR2 FQNEAQ (reference sequence). Here the CDR3 reads CASSSTAGSGSPGQYF. The CDR3 DNA sequence: TGTGCCAGCAGCTCCACGGCGGGTAGCGGGAGTCCCGGGCAGTACTTC. The full variable domain, with the rest looked up from reference TRBV7-9 and TRBJ2-7, is DTGVSQNPRHKITKRGQNVTFRCDPISEHNRLYWYRQTLGQGPEFLTYFQNEAQLEKSRLLSDRFSAERPKGSFSTLEIQRTEQGDSAMYLCASSSTAGSGSPGQYFGPGTRLTVT.

This clonotype was picked up many times. The chain links TRBV20-1 to TRBJ1-2; no clear D gene. V was clipped by 2 bases and J by 0 bases, with 10 bases between them. CDR3 length: 14 amino acids. Germline assignment: CDR1 DFQATT and CDR2 SNEGSKA (reference sequence). The CDR3 spells CSARNPSANYGYTF. CDR3 sequence (DNA): TGCAGTGCTAGAAACCCTTCGGCTAACTATGGCTACACCTTC.

In its sample, this clonotype was seen many times. The chain couples TRBV28 to TRBJ2-7, with D unresolved. There are 14 residues in the CDR3. With 2 bases removed from V and 1 base from J, the gap between germline ends came to 9 bases. Germline lookup yields CDR1 MDHEN and CDR2 SYDVKM. The CDR3 region is CASSLEWRSYEQYF. CDR3 bases: TGTGCCAGCAGTTTAGAGTGGCGATCCTACGAGCAGTACTTC.

This clonotype was seen at least ten times. The chain is built from TRBV20-1 and TRBJ2-1, with TRBD2 matching over 8 bases. Germline CDR1 is DFQATT and CDR2 is SNEGSKA (reference sequence). The CDR3 is 16 amino acids. With 0 bases clipped from V and 2 bases from J, the junction kept 6 bases outside the gene matches. CDR3 residues: CSARDPSGRTYNEQFF. The CDR3 DNA is TGCAGTGCTAGAGATCCTAGCGGGCGAACCTACAATGAGCAGTTCTTC.

This clonotype has at least ten counts. The V call is TRBV20-1, the J call TRBJ2-1, with unresolved D. Germline-derived CDR1 and CDR2 are DFQATT and SNEGSKA (reference sequence). Trimming left V 5 bases short and J 7 bases short, with 9 bases between. The CDR3 is 11 amino acids. Written as DNA, the CDR3 is TGCAGTGCTCCTAACTGGAATGAGCAGTTCTTC. Translated, it gives CSAPNWNEQFF.